This TCR beta chain is from a study of shared clonotypes between healthy human individuals. As for the study in general: Each donor's CD8 memory used one plate, CD8 naive two, each CD4 subset three. Study-wide points: Since donors were few, the genetic and exposure-history diversity represented was limited. Investigators collected only blood, and repertoires in tissues likely differ. Sharing across four donors was highest in naive CD4 (roughly 5%) and lowest in memory CD8 (0.4%).

With 4 bases clipped from V and 1 base from J, the junction kept 6 bases outside the gene matches. This CDR3 spans 16 amino acids. CDR1 SGDLS and CDR2 YYNGEE come from the germline V gene. Libraries were prepared by immunoSEQ multiplex PCR; TCRdb keeps only in-frame clonotypes and omits some of them. Of roughly 410,000 clones in the sample, approximately 96% were seen once. A word on this clone: The antigen is unknown.

The sample taken for sequencing was memory CD8+ T cells sorted from blood. Subset in this sample: CD45RO+ cells pooled with CCR7-negative TemRA cells. This TCR derives from a man aged 25-45 years in good health. The chain employs TRBV9 and TRBJ2-3; 10 bases align to TRBD2. The CDR3: CASSHLAGEGTDTQYF. For the CDR3, the DNA is TGTGCCAGCAGCCACCTAGCGGGAGAAGGCACAGATACGCAGTATTTT.